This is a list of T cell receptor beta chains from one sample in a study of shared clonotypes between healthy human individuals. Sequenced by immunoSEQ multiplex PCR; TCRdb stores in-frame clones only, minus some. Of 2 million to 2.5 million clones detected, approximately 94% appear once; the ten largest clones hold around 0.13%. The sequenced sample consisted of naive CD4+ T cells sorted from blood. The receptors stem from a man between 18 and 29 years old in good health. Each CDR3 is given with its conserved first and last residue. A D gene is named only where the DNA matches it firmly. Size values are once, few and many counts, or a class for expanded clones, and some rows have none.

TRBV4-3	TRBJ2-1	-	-	CASSQDWTGDHNEQFF	TGCGCCAGCAGCCAAGATTGGACGGGAGACCACAATGAGCAGTTCTTC
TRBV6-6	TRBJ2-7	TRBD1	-	CASSYGQGAGYEQYF	TGTGCCAGCAGTTACGGACAGGGGGCGGGCTACGAGCAGTACTTC
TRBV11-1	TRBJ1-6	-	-	CASSGGRPSSYNSPLHF	TGTGCCAGCAGCGGGGGACGGCCGAGCTCCTATAATTCACCCCTCCACTTT
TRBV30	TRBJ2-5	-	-	CAWSSGWEETQYF	TGTGCCTGGTCGAGCGGGTGGGAAGAGACCCAGTACTTC
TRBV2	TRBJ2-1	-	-	CASMGDDNEQFF	TGTGCCAGCATGGGAGACGACAATGAGCAGTTCTTC
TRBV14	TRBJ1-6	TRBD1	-	CASSQGPRAQGFPYNSPLHF	TGTGCCAGCAGCCAGGGTCCCCGCGCACAGGGGTTCCCCTATAATTCACCCCTCCACTTT
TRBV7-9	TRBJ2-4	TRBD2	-	CASSLVREWTKNIQYF	TGTGCCAGCAGCTTAGTGCGGGAGTGGACCAAAAACATTCAGTACTTC
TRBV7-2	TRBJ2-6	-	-	CASSQGGFGANVLTF	TGTGCCAGCAGCCAGGGGGGTTTTGGGGCCAACGTCCTGACTTTC
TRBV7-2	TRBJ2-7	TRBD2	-	CASRLAGTNEQYF	TGTGCCTCGCGGCTAGCGGGGACCAACGAGCAGTACTTC
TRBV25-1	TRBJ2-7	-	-	CASSDRGGLYEQYF	TGTGCCAGCAGTGATCGCGGCGGGCTCTACGAGCAGTACTTC
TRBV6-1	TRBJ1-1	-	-	CASSETFENTEAFF	TGTGCCAGCAGTGAAACTTTCGAGAACACTGAAGCTTTCTTT
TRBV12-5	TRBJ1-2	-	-	CASAFDSSRSGYTF	TGTGCTAGTGCTTTCGATTCCTCGAGGTCCGGCTACACCTTC
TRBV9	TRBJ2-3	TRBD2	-	CASSGPRRGGLNTQYF	TGTGCCAGCAGCGGGCCTCGGCGGGGGGGCCTGAATACGCAGTATTTT
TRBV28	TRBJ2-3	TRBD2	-	CASRRRGGRDTQYF	TGTGCCAGCAGGAGGCGGGGGGGCCGAGATACGCAGTATTTT
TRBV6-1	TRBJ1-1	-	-	CASRGGRVGTEAFF	TGTGCCAGCAGGGGGGGCAGGGTCGGGACTGAAGCTTTCTTT
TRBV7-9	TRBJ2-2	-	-	CASSERVGGGNTGELFF	TGTGCCAGCAGCGAACGAGTGGGTGGTGGCAACACCGGGGAGCTGTTTTTT
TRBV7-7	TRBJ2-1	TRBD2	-	CASSPLAGVSNEQFF	TGTGCTAGCAGCCCACTAGCGGGGGTTTCCAATGAGCAGTTCTTC
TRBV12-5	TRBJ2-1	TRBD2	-	CASGLVGAGGRLEQFF	TGTGCTAGTGGTTTGGTAGGGGCGGGAGGGCGTTTGGAGCAGTTCTTC
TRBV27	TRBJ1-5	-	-	CASKPGVNQPQHF	TGTGCCAGCAAACCGGGGGTCAATCAGCCCCAGCATTTT
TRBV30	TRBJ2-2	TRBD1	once	CAWSHHNRGHGELFF	TGTGCCTGGAGTCATCATAACAGGGGGCACGGGGAGCTGTTTTTT